The TCR beta chain under discussion was sequenced for a study of OX40 agonist ivuxolimab in advanced cancers. Notes on the research overall: The costimulatory receptor OX40 (CD134) was targeted by ivuxolimab, a fully human IgG2 agonistic monoclonal antibody. Intravenous ivuxolimab was administered to patients every 2 weeks at six dose levels: 0.01, 0.1, 0.3, 1.5, 3 and 10 mg/kg. Among the roughly 50 dose-escalation patients, about 19 had hepatocellular carcinoma, around 15 melanoma, 9 renal cell carcinoma and 9 head and neck cancer. The dose-escalation cohort was approximately 83% male with a mean age of about 54 years, ranging from about 23 to 85. Patients were allowed to have had prior anti-PD-1, anti-PD-L1 or anti-CTLA-4 therapy, and less than 45% of the dose-escalation patients had previously received checkpoint inhibitors. Partial responses were achieved by three dose-escalation patients, of whom one had hepatocellular carcinoma and two had cutaneous melanoma. The point of sequencing TCRbeta in the periphery was to test whether ivuxolimab changed TCR sequence diversity and drove clonal T-cell expansion. The monotherapy dose-escalation portion (N ≈ 56 patients) of the phase I ivuxolimab trial is reported in the paper.

What the work shows at the level of the full study, not this receptor alone: Low levels of normalized T-cell clonal expansion were also seen in some patients who did not respond. After ivuxolimab, more expanded clones were found on average in CD8+ T cells than in CD4+ T cells. At doses from 0.1 to 3.0 mg/kg, clonal expansion was seen in both CD4+ and CD8+ blood T cells between baseline and week 6. In the 0.1-3.0 mg/kg groups, partial responders had among the lowest normalized peripheral clonal expansion, particularly in CD8+ T cells. The antigen specificity of the peripheral T cells that underwent clonal expansion was not determined.

For sequencing of the TCRbeta CDR3 region, genomic DNA was extracted from the sorted cells. TCRbeta CDR3 regions were sequenced using the immunoSEQ Assay. As stored in TCRdb, this immuneACCESS dataset retains in-frame rearrangements with V and J assigned. A fraction of the clones does not appear; measured against another copy, unresolved V genes explain less than half of the discrepancy, and the remainder lacks a known reason. The sample includes 22,000 or so clones, with more than 65% observed a single time. Under 45% of the sample is held by the ten biggest clonotypes. The trial excluded patients who had a history of autoimmune disease or who were on systemic immunosuppression. Peripheral blood for TCR sequencing was collected from all dose cohorts at baseline, on cycle 4 day 1, and on cycle 7 day 1. Samples were obtained from an open-label, multicenter, first-in-human phase I dose-escalation trial of ivuxolimab. The trial enrolled adults with locally advanced or metastatic head and neck squamous cell, hepatocellular, melanoma or renal cell carcinoma. Before TCR sequencing, CD4+ and CD8+ T cells were separately sorted from peripheral blood.

The CDR3 runs 16 amino acids, cysteine and phenylalanine included. Kept here is only the CDR3 DNA, which spans 48 bases and is read in frame from base 1. As encoded in the germline V gene, CDR1 is SGHDT while CDR2 is YYEEEE. The germline V and J ends show losses of 4 bases and 5 bases respectively, and no gene match explains 11 bases of the junction. To note about this clone: No antigen is known for it. No much larger clone exists at a distance of one base, and base qualities are not known.

The sequence came from an adult with an advanced solid tumor such as melanoma, head and neck, liver or kidney cancer. Sequenced here: CD4+ or CD8+ T cells sorted from blood, sampled in a trial of the OX40 agonist ivuxolimab. This chain joins TRBV5-6 to TRBJ1-2; TRBD1 lines up with 10 middle nucleotides. The CDR3 here reads CASSRGVGDRGYGYTF. The nucleotides read TGTGCCAGCAGCCGTGGAGTCGGGGACAGGGGATATGGCTACACCTTC. The entire variable domain, with the stretches around the CDR3 drawn from the reference TRBV5-6 and TRBJ1-2 proteins, is DAGVTQSPTHLIKTRGQQVTLRCSPKSGHDTVSWYQQALGQGPQFIFQYYEEEERQRGNFPDRFSGHQFPNYSSELNVNALLLGDSALYLCASSRGVGDRGYGYTFGSGTRLTVV.